The 21 T cell receptor beta chains below all came from one sample that was sequenced in a study of shared clonotypes between healthy human individuals. The protocol was immunoSEQ multiplex PCR, while the TCRdb copy is restricted to in-frame clones and leaves out a portion. The sample consists of 90,000 to 150,000 clones, around 65% of them appearing once. Sequencing was carried out using memory CD8+ T cells sorted from blood. Subset defined: CD45RO+ cells pooled with CCR7-negative TemRA cells. The source of these receptors is a woman aged 30 to 39 in good health.

This clone has more than one count but fewer than ten. The rearrangement joins TRBV27 to TRBJ1-4; D perhaps matches TRBD1 (5 bases). Germline CDR1 and CDR2: MNHEY and SMNVEV (reference sequence). V was shortened by 5 bases and J by 6 bases, with 16 bases between the two germline ends. This CDR3 contains 15 residues. In nucleotides, the CDR3 is TGTGCCAGCAGTCCCCTGTGGGGGGGGGATGAAAAACTGTTTTTT. Translation: CASSPLWGGDEKLFF.

The chain couples TRBV6-4 to TRBJ2-1; the match to TRBD2 covers 10 bases. Germline V gene data show CDR1 as MRHNA and CDR2 as SNTAGT. The J segment lost 7 bases and the V segment lost 2 bases, leaving 5 bases of the junction unmatched. The CDR3 is made up of 15 amino acids. The CDR3 nucleotides are TGTGCCAGCAGTGACCTAGCGGGAGAAGGTAATGAGCAGTTCTTC. Its protein product is CASSDLAGEGNEQFF.

V and J are TRBV19 and TRBJ2-6; D gene ambiguous. V lost 3 bases, J lost 5 bases, and 20 bases lay in between. The CDR3 has 18 residues. The germline gives CDR1 LNHDA, CDR2 SQIVND (reference sequence). Written as DNA, the CDR3 is TGTGCCAGTAGTATGAGCTCGAAATCACAAAGTCGGGCCAACGTCCTGACTTTC. Protein sequence: CASSMSSKSQSRANVLTF.

This chain uses TRBV5-1 with TRBJ1-2; no clear D. CDR3 length: 12 amino acids. Germline V gene lookup returns CDR1 SGHRS and CDR2 YFSETQ. The ends were cut back, 1 base at V and 2 bases at J, with 3 bases in the middle. The CDR3, as DNA: TGCGCCAGCAGCTTGAGCAACTATGGCTACACCTTC. It translates to CASSLSNYGYTF.

This sequence joins TRBV19 and TRBJ2-1; TRBD1 matches 10 bases. Trimming took 10 bases from V and 2 from J; bases not matched to a gene: 14. The CDR3 runs to 17 residues. CDR1 LNHDA and CDR2 SQIVND come from the germline V gene (reference sequence). The CDR3 protein is CATNSRQGAGAYNEQFF. CDR3 in DNA: TGTGCCACCAACTCCAGACAGGGGGCAGGGGCCTACAATGAGCAGTTCTTC. Variable domain in full (rest from reference TRBV19 and TRBJ2-1): DGGITQSPKYLFRKEGQNVTLSCEQNLNHDAMYWYRQDPGQGLRLIYYSQIVNDFQKGDIAEGYSVSREKKESFPLTVTSAQKNPTAFYLCATNSRQGAGAYNEQFFGPGTRLTVL.

This clone was recorded many times. The chain employs TRBV4-2 and TRBJ2-5, with a tentative D call TRBD1 (5 bases). The CDR3 totals 15 residues. The V gene's germline CDR1 is LGHNA and CDR2 YNFKEQ. The ends were cut back, 6 bases at V and 1 base at J, with 15 bases in the middle. The CDR3 DNA is TGTGCCAGCAGTACTAATGGACAACCCCAAGAGACCCAGTACTTC. It specifies CASSTNGQPQETQYF.

This clone was counted ten times or more. The chain recombines TRBV21-1 with TRBJ2-7; the table names TRBD2, a call not compared with the DNA. TRBV21-1 is annotated as a pseudogene. The CDR3 sequence is 12 residues long. The CDR3 region is CASSKSQREGYF. CDR3 bases: TGTGCCAGCAGCAAATCTCAACGGGAGGGTTACTTC.

The V and J genes are TRBV6-1 and TRBJ1-5, with no clear D. This CDR3 has 15 residues. The germline V gene encodes CDR1 MNHNS and CDR2 SASEGT. The ends were cut back, 1 base at V and 0 bases at J, with 7 bases in the middle. CDR3 sequence reads: CASSEGTNSNQPQHF. As DNA, the CDR3 is TGTGCCAGCAGTGAAGGTACAAATAGCAATCAGCCCCAGCATTTT.

A single count supports this clone. The chain combines TRBV25-1 with TRBJ2-7; 10 bases align to TRBD1. The germline V gene encodes CDR1 MGHDK and CDR2 SYGVNS. Unmatched junction bases numbered 7, after V lost 1 base and J lost 4 bases. The CDR3 is made up of 16 amino acids. The CDR3 DNA reads TGTGCCAGCAGTGAATTGGACAGGGGGACTATATACGAGCAGTACTTC. This translates into CASSELDRGTIYEQYF.

This clone was seen once. This chain uses TRBV4-1 with TRBJ2-1; D call uncertain. V lost 1 base to trimming and J lost 1 base, with 14 bases between them. CDR1 is MGHRA, CDR2 YSYEKL, per germline. This CDR3 region has 17 residues. CDR3 coding DNA: TGCGCCAGCAGCCAAGTTTTATCCCCTCCATCCTACAATGAGCAGTTCTTC. As protein: CASSQVLSPPSYNEQFF.

The chain links TRBV15 to TRBJ1-2, with 7 positions matching TRBD1. CDR1 and CDR2 from the germline V gene are LNHNV and YYDKDF (reference sequence). The CDR3 contains 16 residues. Losses at the gene ends were 5 bases for V and 2 bases for J; bases not matched to a gene: 11. CDR3 nucleotide sequence: TGTGCCACCAGCCCCGAAAAGTGGGACAGCAACTATGGCTACACCTTC. This encodes CATSPEKWDSNYGYTF.

The CDR3 loop is CASSGRPRDNQETQYF. Written as DNA, the CDR3 is TGCGCCAGCAGCGGACGTCCCCGGGACAATCAAGAGACCCAGTACTTC. The rearrangement joins TRBV5-1 to TRBJ2-5; D is perhaps TRBD1 (6 bases). Trimming removed 4 bases from V and 2 bases from J, with 18 bases in between. The CDR3 is made up of 16 amino acids. Germline V gene data show CDR1 as SGHRS and CDR2 as YFSETQ.

The genes are TRBV5-3 and TRBJ1-2; D is unclear. TRBV5-3 is marked as an open reading frame, function uncertain. The CDR3 loop spans 12 amino acids. The V gene lost 4 bases and the J gene lost 5 bases, with 9 bases spanning the gap. The CDR3 protein is CARSLMGYGYTF. CDR3 DNA sequence: TGTGCCAGAAGCCTGATGGGTTATGGCTACACCTTC.

This clone occurred many times. The sample contains more than one DNA sequence encoding this CDR3. The chain has TRBV11-3 and TRBJ2-3; D is tentatively TRBD1 or TRBD2 (5 bases each). V lost 1 base and J 2 bases, leaving 10 bases between the germline ends. This CDR3 is 15 amino acids long. Germline loops: CDR1 SGHNT, CDR2 YENEEA. The CDR3 here is CASSLGEGTTDTQYF. For the CDR3, the DNA is TGTGCCAGCAGCTTAGGCGAAGGGACCACAGATACGCAGTATTTT.

The rearrangement uses TRBV5-8 and TRBJ1-1; D call uncertain. The CDR3 spans 14 residues. Germline V gene lookup returns CDR1 SGHTS and CDR2 YDEGEE. The V end was cut by 2 bases, the J end by 5 bases, with 13 bases between. The CDR3 spells CASSFAMRVTEAFF. CDR3 nucleotide sequence: TGTGCCAGCAGCTTCGCTATGAGGGTAACTGAAGCTTTCTTT.

The chain uses TRBV6-1 and TRBJ1-5, with a weak D call TRBD1 (6 bases). The CDR3 extends over 15 amino acids. Germline loops: CDR1 MNHNS, CDR2 SASEGT. The ends were cut back, 8 bases at V and 0 bases at J, with 14 bases in the middle. In DNA, the CDR3 is TGTGCCAGCGGCATCGGGACATATAGCAATCAGCCCCAGCATTTT. Translating gives CASGIGTYSNQPQHF.

The chain links TRBV6-1 to TRBJ1-4, with D perhaps matching TRBD1 (5 bases). Trimming removed 1 base from V and 14 bases from J, with 17 bases in between. Germline V gives CDR1 MNHNS, CDR2 SASEGT. CDR3 length: 14 residues. CDR3 nucleotides: TGTGCCAGCAGTGAAGGTGGGCTCGGAGAGGGGCTGTTTTTT. Residues: CASSEGGLGEGLFF.

This rearrangement joins TRBV28 to TRBJ2-5, with D unresolved. V lost 8 bases and J lost 0, with 10 bases in between. CDR3 size: 13 residues. Germline CDR1 and CDR2: MDHEN and SYDVKM. The CDR3 sequence is CASLPEYQETQYF. DNA for the CDR3: TGTGCCAGCCTGCCCGAGTACCAAGAGACCCAGTACTTC.

V is TRBV28 and J is TRBJ2-7; 7 positions match TRBD2. Germline CDR1 is MDHEN and CDR2 is SYDVKM. Trimming took 2 bases from V and 4 from J; bases not matched to a gene: 5. There are 14 residues in the CDR3. The CDR3 DNA follows: TGTGCCAGCAGTTTAGTGCGGGAGTCTTACGAGCAGTACTTC. This translates into CASSLVRESYEQYF.

This rearrangement joins TRBV10-3 to TRBJ2-7, with D possibly TRBD2 on 6 matching bases. Germline V gene lookup returns CDR1 ENHRY and CDR2 SYGVKD. The V gene lost 2 bases and the J gene lost 2 bases, with 22 bases spanning the gap. The CDR3 extends over 18 amino acids. The chain's CDR3 is CAISEPDDFSGGPYEQYF. The CDR3 region has the DNA TGTGCCATCAGTGAGCCTGATGACTTTAGCGGAGGACCCTACGAGCAGTACTTC.

The chain carries TRBV28 and TRBJ1-3; 7 positions agree with TRBD1. V shed 5 bases and J 4 bases; nucleotides not matched to a gene: 14. This CDR3 has 17 amino acids. Germline CDR1 MDHEN, CDR2 SYDVKM. The CDR3 region has the DNA TGTGCCAGCAGTCCGGAACCGACAGGGATAACGGGAAACACCATATATTTT. Translating it yields CASSPEPTGITGNTIYF.